These T cell receptor beta chains were read from a single sample in a study of type 1 regulatory T cells. TCRdb recomputed calls from the reads with MiXCR, one row per CDR3 protein. The repertoire holds over 55,000 distinct CDR3 sequences, with just under 50% as singletons. These receptors have no identified antigens. The sequenced sample consisted of cultured non-Tr1 T cells, either the whole culture or a sorted T cell fraction (not recorded which). These receptor sequences come from a human donor in good health. Both conserved end residues are part of each CDR3. The D gene is left open where the match is weak. Rows give clone size only sometimes, using once, few, many, or a class for an expanded clone.

v_call: TRBV5-1; clone_size: -; j_call: TRBJ2-3; d_call: TRBD2; cdr3_aa: CASSSRGGGTDTQYF; cdr3_nt: TGCGCCAGCAGCTCCCGGGGGGGCGGCACAGATACGCAGTATTTT
v_call: TRBV20-1; clone_size: -; j_call: TRBJ1-1; d_call: -; cdr3_aa: CSARGGAGVTEAFF; cdr3_nt: TGCAGTGCTAGAGGGGGGGCCGGTGTCACTGAAGCTTTCTTT
v_call: TRBV19; clone_size: -; j_call: TRBJ2-2; d_call: -; cdr3_aa: CASSVLIQSGELFF; cdr3_nt: TGTGCCAGTAGTGTACTCATCCAGTCGGGGGAGCTGTTTTTT
v_call: TRBV11-2; clone_size: few; j_call: TRBJ1-5; d_call: TRBD1; cdr3_aa: CASSSTGTGGAYSNQPQHF; cdr3_nt: TGTGCCAGCAGCTCCACCGGGACAGGGGGCGCCTATAGCAATCAGCCCCAGCATTTT
v_call: TRBV2; clone_size: -; j_call: TRBJ1-2; d_call: TRBD1; cdr3_aa: CASSEGRGIYGYTF; cdr3_nt: TGTGCCAGCAGTGAGGGCAGGGGGATTTATGGCTACACCTTC
v_call: TRBV6-1; clone_size: -; j_call: TRBJ1-5; d_call: TRBD1; cdr3_aa: CASIKGGQGHGQPQHF; cdr3_nt: TGTGCCAGCATAAAGGGCGGACAGGGGCACGGTCAGCCCCAGCATTTT
v_call: TRBV24-1; clone_size: -; j_call: TRBJ1-4; d_call: -; cdr3_aa: CATSDGGVATNEKLFF; cdr3_nt: TGTGCCACCAGTGATGGAGGGGTGGCAACTAATGAAAAACTGTTTTTT
v_call: TRBV5-6; clone_size: -; j_call: TRBJ2-7; d_call: TRBD1; cdr3_aa: CASSQGQVYEQYF; cdr3_nt: TGTGCCAGCAGCCAGGGACAGGTCTACGAGCAGTACTTC
v_call: TRBV9; clone_size: few; j_call: TRBJ1-3; d_call: -; cdr3_aa: CASSVEFAGISGNTIYF; cdr3_nt: TGTGCCAGCAGCGTAGAGTTCGCGGGGATCTCTGGAAACACCATATATTTT
v_call: TRBV9; clone_size: many; j_call: TRBJ1-6; d_call: TRBD1; cdr3_aa: CASSVGSGGYNSPLHF; cdr3_nt: TGTGCCAGCAGCGTAGGTTCAGGGGGCTATAATTCACCCCTCCACTTT
v_call: TRBV5-1; clone_size: -; j_call: TRBJ2-1; d_call: TRBD1; cdr3_aa: CASSLGLGQGRNEQFF; cdr3_nt: TGCGCCAGCAGCTTGGGACTGGGACAGGGAAGGAATGAGCAGTTCTTC
v_call: TRBV4-2; clone_size: -; j_call: TRBJ1-1; d_call: -; cdr3_aa: CASSQDRGFPEAFF; cdr3_nt: TGTGCCAGCAGCCAAGATAGGGGGTTCCCTGAAGCTTTCTTT
v_call: TRBV11-3; clone_size: -; j_call: TRBJ2-5; d_call: -; cdr3_aa: CASSLAGTQTRETQYF; cdr3_nt: TGTGCCAGCAGCTTAGCCGGGACACAAACCCGGGAGACCCAGTACTTC
v_call: TRBV5-1; clone_size: -; j_call: TRBJ2-1; d_call: TRBD2; cdr3_aa: CASSLATSGGADEQFF; cdr3_nt: TGCGCCAGCAGCTTGGCCACTAGCGGGGGGGCCGATGAGCAGTTCTTC
v_call: TRBV3-1; clone_size: medium-sized; j_call: TRBJ2-7; d_call: -; cdr3_aa: CASSHGQGREQYF; cdr3_nt: TGTGCCAGCAGCCACGGACAAGGCCGGGAGCAGTACTTC
v_call: TRBV28; clone_size: few; j_call: TRBJ2-7; d_call: -; cdr3_aa: CASSLRTPYEQYF; cdr3_nt: TGTGCCAGCAGTTTAAGGACACCCTACGAGCAGTACTTC
v_call: TRBV12-3/TRBV12-4; clone_size: -; j_call: TRBJ2-1; d_call: -; cdr3_aa: CASSPWEYYNEQFF; cdr3_nt: TGTGCCAGCAGTCCCTGGGAATATTACAATGAGCAGTTCTTC
v_call: TRBV29-1; clone_size: -; j_call: TRBJ2-7; d_call: TRBD1; cdr3_aa: CSAGTGLAYEQYF; cdr3_nt: TGCAGCGCTGGGACAGGACTGGCCTACGAGCAGTACTTC
v_call: TRBV11-2; clone_size: -; j_call: TRBJ1-1; d_call: -; cdr3_aa: CASSLVGTKNTEAFF; cdr3_nt: TGTGCCAGCAGCTTAGTCGGGACAAAGAACACTGAAGCTTTCTTT
v_call: TRBV7-3; clone_size: -; j_call: TRBJ2-7; d_call: TRBD1; cdr3_aa: CASSSIDRGFPSYEQYF; cdr3_nt: TGTGCCAGCAGCTCAATCGACAGGGGTTTCCCCTCCTACGAGCAGTACTTC
v_call: TRBV29-1; clone_size: few; j_call: TRBJ1-5; d_call: -; cdr3_aa: CSVGIGDQPQHF; cdr3_nt: TGCAGCGTTGGGATAGGGGATCAGCCCCAGCATTTT
v_call: TRBV12-3/TRBV12-4; clone_size: few; j_call: TRBJ1-1; d_call: TRBD1; cdr3_aa: CASSTLQGVTEAFF; cdr3_nt: TGTGCCAGCAGCACCCTACAGGGGGTCACTGAAGCTTTCTTT
v_call: TRBV24-1; clone_size: few; j_call: TRBJ2-1; d_call: TRBD1; cdr3_aa: CATSGGDRGSDEQFF; cdr3_nt: TGTGCCACCAGTGGGGGGGACAGGGGAAGTGATGAGCAGTTCTTC
v_call: TRBV2; clone_size: few; j_call: TRBJ2-3; d_call: TRBD2; cdr3_aa: CASSITTSGTDTQYF; cdr3_nt: TGTGCCAGCAGTATAACGACTAGCGGCACAGATACGCAGTATTTT
v_call: TRBV24-1; clone_size: few; j_call: TRBJ2-1; d_call: TRBD2; cdr3_aa: CATSRGLAGSNEQFF; cdr3_nt: TGTGCCACCAGCCGGGGACTAGCGGGGAGCAATGAGCAGTTCTTC
v_call: TRBV7-9; clone_size: -; j_call: TRBJ2-7; d_call: -; cdr3_aa: CASSLGLARGEQYF; cdr3_nt: TGTGCCAGCAGCTTAGGGTTAGCTCGGGGCGAGCAGTACTTC
v_call: TRBV5-1; clone_size: few; j_call: TRBJ2-3; d_call: -; cdr3_aa: CASSLNRYATDTQYF; cdr3_nt: TGCGCCAGCAGCTTGAACCGTTACGCCACAGATACGCAGTATTTT
v_call: TRBV2; clone_size: -; j_call: TRBJ1-1; d_call: -; cdr3_aa: CASSWATEAFF; cdr3_nt: TGTGCCAGCAGTTGGGCGACTGAAGCTTTCTTT
v_call: TRBV4-2; clone_size: few; j_call: TRBJ1-5; d_call: -; cdr3_aa: CASSQDRIQGYSNQPQHF; cdr3_nt: TGTGCCAGCAGCCAAGACCGGATACAGGGTTATAGCAATCAGCCCCAGCATTTT